This is a list of T cell receptor beta chains from one sample in a study of OX40 agonist ivuxolimab in advanced cancers. The assay was immunoSEQ multiplex PCR, and TCRdb's table has in-frame clones only and misses some. Of roughly 70,000 clones listed, 65% to 90% are singletons. The source material was CD4+ or CD8+ T cells sorted from blood, sampled in a trial of the OX40 agonist ivuxolimab. These receptors all stem from an adult with an advanced solid tumor such as melanoma, head and neck, liver or kidney cancer. CDR3s include the opening cysteine and the closing phenylalanine or tryptophan. Each record gives: clone size, J gene, D gene, V gene, CDR3 DNA, CDR3 protein. D genes are given only for firm matches. Rows give clone size only sometimes, using once, few, many, or a class for an expanded clone.

abundance: -; j_gene: TRBJ2-3; d_gene: -; v_gene: TRBV27; CDR3nt: TGTGCCAGCAGTCCGACAGTGGATAGGGATACGCAGTATTTT; CDR3aa: CASSPTVDRDTQYF
abundance: -; j_gene: TRBJ2-7; d_gene: -; v_gene: TRBV28; CDR3nt: TGTGCCAGCAGTTTATTAGGGGGGTCCTCCTACGAGCAGTACTTC; CDR3aa: CASSLLGGSSYEQYF
abundance: -; j_gene: TRBJ1-6; d_gene: TRBD1; v_gene: TRBV9; CDR3nt: TGTGCCAGCAGCTACGACGACAGGGCTCCCTATACACCCCTCCACTTT; CDR3aa: CASSYDDRAPYTPLHF
abundance: -; j_gene: TRBJ2-7; d_gene: -; v_gene: TRBV5-1; CDR3nt: TGCGCCAGCAGCGCGGGGACTCTGGGCGTCGACGAGCAGTACTTC; CDR3aa: CASSAGTLGVDEQYF
abundance: once; j_gene: TRBJ1-2; d_gene: TRBD1; v_gene: TRBV5-5; CDR3nt: TGTGCCAGCAGCCCTGACAGGGTAGACACCTTC; CDR3aa: CASSPDRVDTF
abundance: -; j_gene: TRBJ1-5; d_gene: TRBD1; v_gene: TRBV19; CDR3nt: TGTGCCAGTGGGGGACAGGAAGCTTGGCCCCAGCATTTT; CDR3aa: CASGGQEAWPQHF
abundance: -; j_gene: TRBJ2-3; d_gene: -; v_gene: TRBV5-1; CDR3nt: TGCGCCAGCAGCCCGGACTGGATAGATACGCAGTATTTT; CDR3aa: CASSPDWIDTQYF
abundance: few; j_gene: TRBJ2-7; d_gene: TRBD1; v_gene: TRBV28; CDR3nt: TGTGCCAGCAGTCCCCAGGGGGCTATATCCTACGAGCAGTACTTC; CDR3aa: CASSPQGAISYEQYF
abundance: once; j_gene: TRBJ2-5; d_gene: -; v_gene: TRBV18; CDR3nt: TGTGCCAGCTCTCCCAGGGCTGGAGAAGAGACCCAGTACTTC; CDR3aa: CASSPRAGEETQYF
abundance: -; j_gene: TRBJ1-1; d_gene: -; v_gene: TRBV29-1; CDR3nt: TGCAGCGTTGAGTGGCGGGGGGCTAGAAACACTGAAGCTTTCTTT; CDR3aa: CSVEWRGARNTEAFF
abundance: -; j_gene: TRBJ2-6; d_gene: -; v_gene: TRBV11-3; CDR3nt: TGTGCCAGCAGCTTAGATGGGCAGGGCCCCCACTCTGGGGCCAACGTCCTGACTTTC; CDR3aa: CASSLDGQGPHSGANVLTF
abundance: -; j_gene: TRBJ1-1; d_gene: -; v_gene: TRBV10-1; CDR3nt: TGCGCCGGCAGTCCCTTTGGGGATAACACTGAAGCTTTCTTT; CDR3aa: CAGSPFGDNTEAFF
abundance: -; j_gene: TRBJ1-2; d_gene: TRBD1; v_gene: TRBV5-8; CDR3nt: TGTGCCAGCAGTCCCCCGACAGGGGTCCGCTATGGCTACACCTTC; CDR3aa: CASSPPTGVRYGYTF
abundance: -; j_gene: TRBJ2-7; d_gene: -; v_gene: TRBV5-1; CDR3nt: TGCGCCAGCAGCCGGACGGCGACCCGACGGGGAACTGACGAGCAGTACTTC; CDR3aa: CASSRTATRRGTDEQYF
abundance: -; j_gene: TRBJ2-3; d_gene: -; v_gene: TRBV5-4; CDR3nt: TGTGCCAGCACCTCCCGGGACCAGAGCACAGATACGCAGTATTTT; CDR3aa: CASTSRDQSTDTQYF
abundance: -; j_gene: TRBJ1-6; d_gene: -; v_gene: TRBV27; CDR3nt: TGTGCCAGCGGCCTCCTACAGGGAGGTTCTAATTCACCCCTCCACTTT; CDR3aa: CASGLLQGGSNSPLHF
abundance: -; j_gene: TRBJ2-5; d_gene: -; v_gene: TRBV7-2; CDR3nt: TGTGCCAGCAGCTTGGGGGCCCAAGAGACCCAGTACTTC; CDR3aa: CASSLGAQETQYF
abundance: -; j_gene: TRBJ1-1; d_gene: -; v_gene: TRBV6-5; CDR3nt: TGTGCCAGCAGTTTTGATCAGAGGGTGAACACTGAAGCTTTCTTT; CDR3aa: CASSFDQRVNTEAFF
abundance: -; j_gene: TRBJ2-2; d_gene: -; v_gene: TRBV19; CDR3nt: TGTGCCAGTAGTATGGCTAGGGTCAAGGCCGGGGAGCTGTTTTTT; CDR3aa: CASSMARVKAGELFF
abundance: -; j_gene: TRBJ2-7; d_gene: -; v_gene: TRBV11-1; CDR3nt: TGTGCAGCAAGCAGCGGCCCTAGGGACGAGCAGTACTTC; CDR3aa: CAASSGPRDEQYF
abundance: -; j_gene: TRBJ2-1; d_gene: -; v_gene: TRBV28; CDR3nt: TGTGCCAGCAGCCTCACCCCGGGGGGCGGAGGCAATGAGCAGTTCTTC; CDR3aa: CASSLTPGGGGNEQFF
abundance: -; j_gene: TRBJ2-1; d_gene: TRBD1; v_gene: TRBV5-1; CDR3nt: TGCGCCAGCAGCTTGGACAGGGGGCTGACCTACAATGAGCAGTTCTTC; CDR3aa: CASSLDRGLTYNEQFF
abundance: -; j_gene: TRBJ2-7; d_gene: TRBD1; v_gene: TRBV4-1; CDR3nt: TGCGCCAGCAGCCAAGAAGGACAGGGTGGCAACGAGCAGTACTTC; CDR3aa: CASSQEGQGGNEQYF
abundance: -; j_gene: TRBJ1-3; d_gene: TRBD1; v_gene: TRBV4-1; CDR3nt: TGCGCCAGCAGCCAAGTATCGGGACAGGCCAGCGGCACCATATATTTT; CDR3aa: CASSQVSGQASGTIYF
abundance: -; j_gene: TRBJ2-7; d_gene: TRBD2; v_gene: TRBV30; CDR3nt: TGTGCCTGGAGTGTCCGGACTAGCGGGAGTATGTACGAGCAGTACTTC; CDR3aa: CAWSVRTSGSMYEQYF
abundance: -; j_gene: TRBJ2-7; d_gene: -; v_gene: TRBV11-3; CDR3nt: TGTGCCAGCAGCCCCCAGATTCAGTCCTACGAGCAGTACTTC; CDR3aa: CASSPQIQSYEQYF
abundance: -; j_gene: TRBJ1-2; d_gene: -; v_gene: TRBV11-2; CDR3nt: TGTGCCAGCAGCGCTCCTCCGGGTTATGGCTACACCTTC; CDR3aa: CASSAPPGYGYTF
abundance: -; j_gene: TRBJ1-2; d_gene: -; v_gene: TRBV4-1; CDR3nt: TGCGCCAGCAGCCAAGTGGGCTGGGGCTACACCTTC; CDR3aa: CASSQVGWGYTF
abundance: -; j_gene: TRBJ2-7; d_gene: TRBD1; v_gene: TRBV7-9; CDR3nt: TGTGCCAGCAGCTTTGGGAGACAGGGCCCACAACCCTACGAGCAGTACTTC; CDR3aa: CASSFGRQGPQPYEQYF
abundance: -; j_gene: TRBJ2-7; d_gene: -; v_gene: TRBV7-8; CDR3nt: TGTGCCAGCAGCTCCGACAACTACGAGCAGTACTTC; CDR3aa: CASSSDNYEQYF
abundance: -; j_gene: TRBJ2-5; d_gene: -; v_gene: TRBV19; CDR3nt: TGTGCCAGTAGATTTGCTGGGCAAGAGACCCAGTACTTC; CDR3aa: CASRFAGQETQYF
abundance: -; j_gene: TRBJ2-1; d_gene: -; v_gene: TRBV5-1; CDR3nt: TGCGCCAGCAGCCCCACCGCAGGGAGCTCCTACAATGAGCAGTTCTTC; CDR3aa: CASSPTAGSSYNEQFF
abundance: -; j_gene: TRBJ1-5; d_gene: TRBD1; v_gene: TRBV27; CDR3nt: TGTGCCAGCACTCGGACAGGGGAGGGCAATCAGCCCCAGCATTTT; CDR3aa: CASTRTGEGNQPQHF
abundance: medium-sized; j_gene: TRBJ2-7; d_gene: -; v_gene: TRBV10-3; CDR3nt: TGTGCCATCAGTGTACAGCCCTACGAGCAGTACTTC; CDR3aa: CAISVQPYEQYF
abundance: -; j_gene: TRBJ1-4; d_gene: TRBD1; v_gene: TRBV5-6; CDR3nt: TGTGCCAGCAGGACGACAGGGGAGAATGAAAAACTGTTTTTT; CDR3aa: CASRTTGENEKLFF
abundance: -; j_gene: TRBJ2-7; d_gene: TRBD2; v_gene: TRBV19; CDR3nt: TGTGCCAGTAGTAAACTAGCGGGAGAAGAAGTGCAGTACTTC; CDR3aa: CASSKLAGEEVQYF
abundance: -; j_gene: TRBJ2-3; d_gene: -; v_gene: TRBV9; CDR3nt: TGTGCCAGCAGCGTAGCAGCTTCCACAGATACGCAGTATTTT; CDR3aa: CASSVAASTDTQYF
abundance: -; j_gene: TRBJ2-7; d_gene: -; v_gene: TRBV5-4; CDR3nt: TGTGCCAGCAGCTCTACACCGGGACGAGGGGACGAGCAGTACTTC; CDR3aa: CASSSTPGRGDEQYF
abundance: -; j_gene: TRBJ2-6; d_gene: -; v_gene: TRBV19; CDR3nt: TGTGCCAGTAGTATTGTAGGGGTAGGGGCCAACGTCCTGACTTTC; CDR3aa: CASSIVGVGANVLTF
abundance: -; j_gene: TRBJ2-3; d_gene: TRBD1; v_gene: TRBV5-1; CDR3nt: TGCGCCAGCAGCTTGACAGGGGTCGGCACAGATACGCAGTATTTT; CDR3aa: CASSLTGVGTDTQYF
abundance: -; j_gene: TRBJ1-6; d_gene: TRBD1; v_gene: TRBV4-1; CDR3nt: TGCGCCAGCAGCCATGCCCGGGACAGTAAAAGGAGGGCACCCCTCCACTTT; CDR3aa: CASSHARDSKRRAPLHF
abundance: -; j_gene: TRBJ2-7; d_gene: -; v_gene: TRBV7-2; CDR3nt: TGTGCCAGCAGCTTAGTGTGGGGGAACGAGCAGTACTTC; CDR3aa: CASSLVWGNEQYF
abundance: once; j_gene: TRBJ2-5; d_gene: -; v_gene: TRBV5-6; CDR3nt: TGTGCCAGCAGCTTGGAGGCGGAGACCCAGTACTTC; CDR3aa: CASSLEAETQYF
abundance: -; j_gene: TRBJ2-4; d_gene: TRBD1; v_gene: TRBV28; CDR3nt: TGTGCCAGCAGTTTGGGACAGGGGGGAAACATTCAGTACTTC; CDR3aa: CASSLGQGGNIQYF
abundance: few; j_gene: TRBJ1-4; d_gene: -; v_gene: TRBV5-1; CDR3nt: TGCGCCAGCAGCCCGGGACGGGGGAATGAAAAACTGTTTTTT; CDR3aa: CASSPGRGNEKLFF
abundance: -; j_gene: TRBJ2-5; d_gene: TRBD2; v_gene: TRBV7-2; CDR3nt: TGTGCCAGCAGCCGGACTAGCGGGGGGGCCGGAGAGACCCAGTACTTC; CDR3aa: CASSRTSGGAGETQYF
abundance: -; j_gene: TRBJ2-5; d_gene: -; v_gene: TRBV6-5; CDR3nt: TGTGCCAGCAGTTTCGACAGCCAAGAGACCCAGTACTTC; CDR3aa: CASSFDSQETQYF
abundance: -; j_gene: TRBJ2-7; d_gene: TRBD1; v_gene: TRBV28; CDR3nt: TGTGCCAGCACTGGGACAGGGGATCTTCACGAGCAGTACTTC; CDR3aa: CASTGTGDLHEQYF
abundance: -; j_gene: TRBJ2-1; d_gene: TRBD2; v_gene: TRBV5-1; CDR3nt: TGCGCCAGCAGCGGACTAGCGGACCCTCTTGAGCAGTTCTTC; CDR3aa: CASSGLADPLEQFF
abundance: -; j_gene: TRBJ2-7; d_gene: TRBD2; v_gene: TRBV6-5; CDR3nt: TGTGCCAGCACTAGACTAGCGGTATCTTACGAGCAGTACTTC; CDR3aa: CASTRLAVSYEQYF
abundance: -; j_gene: TRBJ2-6; d_gene: -; v_gene: TRBV4-1; CDR3nt: TGCGCCAGCAGCCAAGATTGGCCAGGGACTGGGGCCAACGTCCTGACTTTC; CDR3aa: CASSQDWPGTGANVLTF
abundance: -; j_gene: TRBJ1-3; d_gene: TRBD1; v_gene: TRBV2; CDR3nt: TGTGCCAGCAGAAGAGACAGGGGGTATAGAAACACCATATATTTT; CDR3aa: CASRRDRGYRNTIYF
abundance: -; j_gene: TRBJ2-2; d_gene: -; v_gene: TRBV2; CDR3nt: TGTGCCAGCATTGAGTTGGGGGCGACGACCGGGGAGCTGTTTTTT; CDR3aa: CASIELGATTGELFF
abundance: -; j_gene: TRBJ1-4; d_gene: TRBD1; v_gene: TRBV10-3; CDR3nt: TGTGCCATCAGTGACAGGGGGGAAGAAAAACTGTTTTTT; CDR3aa: CAISDRGEEKLFF
abundance: medium-sized; j_gene: TRBJ1-1; d_gene: -; v_gene: TRBV9; CDR3nt: TGTGCCAGCAGCGTCGAGGGTCAAGGGGCCACTGAAGCTTTCTTT; CDR3aa: CASSVEGQGATEAFF
abundance: -; j_gene: TRBJ1-4; d_gene: -; v_gene: TRBV2; CDR3nt: TGTGCCAGCAGCGGAGCGGGTGCCCCGGAAAAACTGTTTTTT; CDR3aa: CASSGAGAPEKLFF
abundance: -; j_gene: TRBJ2-3; d_gene: TRBD2; v_gene: TRBV9; CDR3nt: TGTGCCAGCGCCGGGACTAGCGGAAACACAGATACGCAGTATTTT; CDR3aa: CASAGTSGNTDTQYF
abundance: -; j_gene: TRBJ1-2; d_gene: TRBD1; v_gene: TRBV10-3; CDR3nt: TGTGCCATCAGTGAGGGGACAGCCAGACGGTATGGCTACACCTTC; CDR3aa: CAISEGTARRYGYTF
abundance: -; j_gene: TRBJ2-5; d_gene: -; v_gene: TRBV7-9; CDR3nt: TGTGCCAGCAGCAAACAGGGAACCTCCCAAGAGACCCAGTACTTC; CDR3aa: CASSKQGTSQETQYF